Each of the 4 T cell receptor beta chains below was sequenced from the same sample in a study of cytomegalovirus exposure and HLA in healthy donors. The PCR made use of 60 Vbeta and 13 Jbeta primers. TCRdb's table, derived via immunoSEQ multiplex PCR, lists solely in-frame clones and lacks some. The sample consists of 95,000 to 100,000 clones, approximately 71% of them appearing once. Sequenced sample: PBMCs. Receptors were obtained from a female donor in good health and CMV-seronegative.

The chain links TRBV28 to TRBJ2-2, with TRBD2 matching 11 bases. The germline CDR1 and CDR2 sequences are MDHEN and SYDVKM. Unmatched junction bases numbered 10, after V lost 7 bases and J lost 9 bases. The CDR3 loop spans 15 amino acids. This chain's CDR3 is CASTIMTSGTWELFF. CDR3 sequence (DNA): TGTGCCAGCACAATAATGACTAGCGGGACATGGGAGCTGTTTTTT.

A single count supports this clone. The chain joins TRBV6-1 to TRBJ1-4; weak D call: TRBD1 (5 bases). CDR3 length equals 16 residues. Germline assignment: CDR1 MNHNS and CDR2 SASEGT. V shed 3 bases and J shed 6 bases, with 17 bases lying between them. This CDR3 reads CASSDLTGRGDEKLFF. Written as DNA, the CDR3 is TGTGCCAGCAGTGACCTGACGGGGAGGGGTGATGAAAAACTGTTTTTT.

The rearrangement uses TRBV19 and TRBJ1-4; TRBD1 is a possible D gene (6 bases). Between the trimmed V and J ends, which lost 2 bases and 7 bases, there was a span of 14 bases. Germline assignment: CDR1 LNHDA and CDR2 SQIVND (reference sequence). The CDR3 spans 15 residues. The CDR3 spells CASSIITGLAEKLFF. Written as DNA, the CDR3 is TGTGCCAGTAGTATAATTACAGGGCTGGCTGAAAAACTGTTTTTT.

A word on this clone: Distinct nucleotide sequences in the sample also encode this CDR3. For the CDR3, the DNA is TGCGCCAGCAGCCAAGCCGGGAACACCGGGGAGCTGTTTTTT. The encoded protein is CASSQAGNTGELFF. The chain has TRBV4-1 and TRBJ2-2; D gene ambiguous. The germline V gene encodes CDR1 MGHRA and CDR2 YSYEKL. V lost 1 base and J 1 base, leaving 4 bases between the germline ends. The CDR3 has 14 amino acids.